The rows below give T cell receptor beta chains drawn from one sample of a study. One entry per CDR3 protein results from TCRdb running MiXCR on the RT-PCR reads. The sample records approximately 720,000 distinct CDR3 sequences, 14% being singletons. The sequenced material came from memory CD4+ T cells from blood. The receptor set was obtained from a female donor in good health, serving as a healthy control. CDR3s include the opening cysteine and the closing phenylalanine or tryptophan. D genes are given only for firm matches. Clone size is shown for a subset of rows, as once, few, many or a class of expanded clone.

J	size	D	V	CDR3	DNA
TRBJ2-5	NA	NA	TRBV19	CASSMGSQGIETQYF	TGTGCCAGTAGTATGGGATCACAGGGTATCGAGACCCAGTACTTC
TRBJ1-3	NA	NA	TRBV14	CASSQRRGSSDTIYF	TGTGCCAGCAGCCAACGGAGGGGGAGTTCGGACACCATATATTTT
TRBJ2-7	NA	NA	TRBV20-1	CSAREGRPTISYEQYF	TGCAGTGCTAGAGAGGGGAGGCCAACAATCTCCTACGAGCAGTACTTC
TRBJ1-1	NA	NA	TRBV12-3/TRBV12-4	CASSQGRPSTEAFF	TGTGCCAGCAGCCAAGGGAGACCGTCCACTGAAGCTTTCTTT
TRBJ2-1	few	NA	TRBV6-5	CASSYEVGVGNEQFF	TGTGCCAGCAGTTACGAAGTGGGAGTGGGCAATGAGCAGTTCTTC
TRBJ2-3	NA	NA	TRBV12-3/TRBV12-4	CASSFRLGDTPTDTQYF	TGTGCCAGCAGTTTCAGATTAGGAGATACCCCCACAGATACGCAGTATTTT
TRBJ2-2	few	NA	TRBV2	CASSEAVYETGELFF	TGTGCCAGCAGTGAAGCGGTATACGAGACCGGGGAGCTGTTTTTT
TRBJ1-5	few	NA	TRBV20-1	CSAIPWGGGNQPQHF	TGCAGTGCTATCCCATGGGGGGGTGGCAATCAGCCCCAGCATTTT
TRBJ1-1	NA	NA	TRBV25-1	CASSDPGVGSPEAFF	TGTGCCAGCAGTGACCCCGGGGTAGGCTCCCCTGAAGCTTTCTTT
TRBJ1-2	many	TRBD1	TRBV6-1	CASSDIGQANYGYTF	TGTGCCAGCAGTGATATAGGACAGGCTAACTATGGCTACACCTTC
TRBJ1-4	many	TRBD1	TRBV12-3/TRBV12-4	CASSLGQGNEKLFF	TGTGCCAGCAGCCTCGGACAGGGAAATGAAAAACTGTTTTTT
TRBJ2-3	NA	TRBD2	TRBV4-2	CASSQEVTSGMIDTQYF	TGTGCCAGCAGCCAAGAGGTGACTAGCGGGATGATAGATACGCAGTATTTT
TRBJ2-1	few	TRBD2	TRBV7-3	CASSSAGAMNNEQFF	TGTGCCAGCAGCTCAGCGGGAGCGATGAACAATGAGCAGTTCTTC
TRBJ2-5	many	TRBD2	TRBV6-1	CASSARSGSGETQYF	TGTGCCAGCAGTGCCCGGAGCGGGAGTGGAGAGACCCAGTACTTC
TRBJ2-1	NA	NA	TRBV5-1	CASSINRDNEQFF	TGCGCCAGCAGCATCAACAGGGACAATGAGCAGTTCTTC
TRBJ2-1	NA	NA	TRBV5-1	CASSPGSRLGNEQFF	TGCGCCAGCAGCCCCGGGAGTAGGTTGGGCAATGAGCAGTTCTTC
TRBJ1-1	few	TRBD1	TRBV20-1	CSATRQGLSEAFF	TGCAGTGCTACTAGACAGGGCCTATCTGAAGCTTTCTTT
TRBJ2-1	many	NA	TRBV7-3	CASSLRTTNNEQFF	TGTGCCAGCAGCTTACGGACTACAAACAATGAGCAGTTCTTC
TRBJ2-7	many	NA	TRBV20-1	CSAEGTDTYEQYF	TGCAGTGCGGAGGGTACCGACACCTACGAGCAGTACTTC